This TCR beta chain was profiled in a study of cytotoxic CD8 clonotypes in ibrutinib-treated CLL. Looking at the study overall: Complete response was seen in 2 patients and partial in some 24; about twelve progressed and roughly 15 stayed remitted after a median roughly 70 months.

Concerning this clone itself: The target antigen is unknown.

The germline gives CDR1 SGHDN, CDR2 FVKESK. The CDR3 is 16 residues long. Trimming stripped 4 bases from V and 0 bases from J, with 16 bases between. Study outcomes and limitations: Researchers report that baseline clonality outpaced age-matched healthy donors and tracked circulating CD8+ T-cell counts.

The repertoire was sequenced with immunoSEQ multiplex PCR; TCRdb's copy has only in-frame clones and lacks some. The sample consists of about 200,000 clones, 70% of them appearing once. This specimen was PBMCs, taken after 12 months of ibrutinib treatment. The V gene is TRBV14, the J gene TRBJ2-7; TRBD1 is a possible D gene (5 bases). The receptor was derived from a human donor with chronic lymphocytic leukemia. CDR3: CASSRGRDSVSYEQYF. The DNA of the CDR3 is TGTGCCAGCAGCCGGGGCCGAGACTCCGTCTCCTACGAGCAGTACTTC. Full variable domain (remainder filled in from reference TRBV14 and TRBJ2-7): EAGVTQFPSHSVIEKGQTVTLRCDPISGHDNLYWYRRVMGKEIKFLLHFVKESKQDESGMPNNRFLAERTGGTYSTLKVQPAELEDSGVYFCASSRGRDSVSYEQYFGPGTRLTVT.